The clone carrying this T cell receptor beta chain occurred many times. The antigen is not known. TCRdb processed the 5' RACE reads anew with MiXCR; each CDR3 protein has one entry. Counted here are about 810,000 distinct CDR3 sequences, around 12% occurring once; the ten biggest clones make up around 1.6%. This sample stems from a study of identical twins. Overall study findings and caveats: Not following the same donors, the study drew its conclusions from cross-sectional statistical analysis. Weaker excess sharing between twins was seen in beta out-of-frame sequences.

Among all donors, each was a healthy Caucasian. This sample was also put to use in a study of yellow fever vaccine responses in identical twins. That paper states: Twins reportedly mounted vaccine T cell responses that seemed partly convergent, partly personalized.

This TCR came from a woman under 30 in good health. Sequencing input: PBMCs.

The CDR3 DNA reads TGCAGCGTTATTGGGCTAGCGGGAGGTACCTACAATGAGCAGTTCTTC. As protein: CSVIGLAGGTYNEQFF. This chain uses TRBV29-1 with TRBJ2-1; 11 nucleotides align to TRBD2. Germline values: CDR1 SQVTM, CDR2 ANQGSEA. The CDR3 covers 16 residues. Trimming took 5 bases from V and 2 from J; bases not matched to a gene: 8.